This T cell receptor beta chain originates from a study of blood T cell repertoires in COVID-19. Across the study: Italy, Spain and the United States were the sources of the convalescent and acute COVID-19 samples. Sources were T cells, B-cell-depleted T cells, or PBMCs; the material itself was cDNA or gDNA.

V was cut by 5 bases and J by 3 bases, with 17 bases left in between. The CDR3 runs to 16 residues. The germline V gene has CDR1 LNHDA and CDR2 SQIVND (reference sequence). In the original analysis: Counts of nucleated cells, estimated from reference gene primer amplification, were obtained. TCRdb keeps only in-frame clones here, not all; method: immunoSEQ multiplex PCR. V, J and clone size are those of that table, while D and trimming were read from the DNA. The sample includes about 72,000 clones, 75% to 90% of them seen just once. The sample was peripheral blood. J is TRBJ1-5 and V is TRBV19; D call uncertain. The TCR originated in a woman older than 75 with acute or convalescent COVID-19. The CDR3 spells CASSFQVDETNQPQHF. CDR3 sequence (DNA): TGTGCCAGTAGTTTTCAGGTAGACGAGACCAATCAGCCCCAGCATTTT.